This T cell receptor (beta chain) was recovered during a study of blood T cell repertoires in COVID-19. Study in general: COVID-19 samples from acute and convalescent phases originated in the United States, Italy and Spain. Sources were T cells, B-cell-depleted T cells, or PBMCs; the material itself was cDNA or gDNA.

Original analysis: Nucleated cell counts were estimated from reference gene primer amplification. The method was immunoSEQ multiplex PCR; TCRdb's version includes in-frame clones alone and lacks a portion of them. The V and J calls and the clone size are those of that table, but D and trimming were determined from the DNA. The table lists a few hundred thousand clones, about 87% of them singletons. Either two negative PCRs, clearance, or symptom resolution qualified Cohort 3 donors as recovered. This clonotype was obtained from a young man who had recovered from COVID-19. The sample consisted of PBMCs or T cells enriched from blood (not recorded which).

CDR3 nucleotides: TGTGCCAGCAGCCGAGGGACAGGGGGCAACTATGGCTACACCTTC. Translation: CASSRGTGGNYGYTF. V usage is TRBV7-8 and J usage is TRBJ1-2; 12 bases are a match to TRBD1. The V gene's germline CDR1 is SGHVS and CDR2 FQNEAQ. The CDR3 is made up of 15 amino acids. V was clipped by 5 bases and J by 2 bases; unmatched bases: 3.